There are many counts of the clone carrying this TCR beta chain. Its antigen is currently unknown. V dropped 0 bases and J dropped 2 bases, with 8 bases sitting between them. The germline gives CDR1 ENHRY, CDR2 SYGVKD. The length of the CDR3 is 15 residues. The sample originates from a study of regulatory T cells in long-lasting Graves disease. Findings and caveats of the study: TRBV28, TRBJ1-2 and TRBJ2-5 were favored in persistent disease.

Indicated time point: newly diagnosed GD, antithyroid drugs for less than 3 months. The TCR library used RNA extracted from PBMCs. The patients were enrolled through endocrinology in Xi'an, China. Construction of TCR beta libraries relied on iRepertoire HTBI primers and on Arm-PCR targeting CDR3 regions. TCRdb analysed the multiplex PCR reads with MiXCR anew, one entry per CDR3 protein. The profile shows 300,000 to 400,000 distinct CDR3 sequences, 16% of them singletons. These data were also reused for a study on T cells in Graves' hyperthyroidism and ophthalmopathy. According to that study: Stable Graves' hyperthyroidism denoted no ophthalmopathy progression over 18 months.

V gene TRBV10-3 combines with J gene TRBJ1-3; D not certain. The specimen comprised peripheral blood mononuclear cells (PBMCs), sampled at new diagnosis, from a patient treated with antithyroid drugs. The TCR originated in a man aged 35-49 years with Graves disease. The CDR3 DNA follows: TGTGCCATCAGTGAGTCGTTTGGGACTGGAAACACCATATATTTT. Translated: CAISESFGTGNTIYF.